The T cell receptor beta chain described here comes from a study of blood T cell repertoires in COVID-19. Whole-study context: Italy, Spain and the United States were the sources of the convalescent and acute COVID-19 samples.

Here immunoSEQ multiplex PCR was the method, and the copy in TCRdb shows in-frame clones only, minus some. The sample shows around 250,000 clones, roughly 88% of them seen only once. CDR3 length equals 13 residues. V was shortened by 0 bases and J by 6 bases, with 9 bases between the two germline ends. Germline-derived CDR1 and CDR2 are SGHTA and FQGNSA. The sequenced material came from peripheral blood. This rearrangement joins TRBV7-2 to TRBJ2-7; no clear D. The TCR sequence derives from a woman in her 30s with active or convalescent COVID-19. The chain's CDR3 is CASSLAAGGEQYF. The CDR3 bases are TGTGCCAGCAGCTTAGCGGCCGGCGGCGAGCAGTACTTC. Full variable domain (missing parts from reference TRBV7-2 and TRBJ2-7): GAGVSQSPSNKVTEKGKDVELRCDPISGHTALYWYRQSLGQGLEFLIYFQGNSAPDKSGLPSDRFSAERTGGSVSTLTIQRTQQEDSAVYLCASSLAAGGEQYFGPGTRLTVT.